Shown below are 21 T cell receptor beta chains from a single sample sequenced in a study of blood T cells in healthy people across ages. Primed by a sample-barcoded 5' primer and a J-beta primer mix, a second PCR proceeded for 7 to 11 cycles. TCRdb redid the calling of the 5' RACE reads with MiXCR, one entry per CDR3 protein. The sample lists about 1,500,000 distinct CDR3 sequences, roughly 27% occurring once. The sample was blood. All receptors derive from a woman aged 25 to 39 in good health.

This clonotype was counted between two and nine times. This chain links TRBV9 with TRBJ1-1; 7 nucleotides agree with TRBD1. The CDR3 totals 17 residues. Germline trimming cut 0 bases from V and 5 bases from J; bases unmatched to any gene: 13. The germline V gene encodes CDR1 SGDLS and CDR2 YYNGEE. CDR3 DNA: TGTGCCAGCAGCGTAGGTAGGAAAACAGGGGTTGTAACTGAAGCTTTCTTT. Protein sequence: CASSVGRKTGVVTEAFF. The full variable domain, in which reference TRBV9 and TRBJ1-1 provide the parts outside the CDR3, is DSGVTQTPKHLITATGQRVTLRCSPRSGDLSVYWYQQSLDQGLQFLIQYYNGEERAKGNILERFSAQQFPDLHSELNLSSLELGDSALYFCASSVGRKTGVVTEAFFGQGTRLTVV.

The chain employs TRBV30 and TRBJ2-7, with D perhaps matching TRBD1 or TRBD2 (6 bases each). The CDR3 is made up of 16 amino acids. Germline CDR1 reads GTSNPN; CDR2 reads SVGIG (reference sequence). V dropped 4 bases and J dropped 3 bases, with 22 bases sitting between them. The CDR3 DNA sequence: TGTGCCTGGATTGGGCGGGACACCGGATCGGGCTACGAGCAGTACTTC. As protein: CAWIGRDTGSGYEQYF.

The V call is TRBV5-1, the J call TRBJ2-2; D is undetermined. Germline CDR1 is SGHRS and CDR2 is YFSETQ. The CDR3 totals 16 residues. Trimming removed 3 bases from V and 3 bases from J, with 15 bases in between. The CDR3 region has the DNA TGCGCCAGCAGCTCCCTTCCCGACCCGGACACCGGGGAGCTGTTTTTT. Its translation: CASSSLPDPDTGELFF.

This clonotype was observed at least ten times. One end of the junction is discordant with germline, which a read error may explain. The chain combines TRBV5-1 with TRBJ2-7; D tentatively reads TRBD1 or TRBD2 (5 bases each). The germline CDR1 and CDR2 sequences are SGHRS and YFSETQ. The CDR3 totals 14 residues. This CDR3 reads CASSWGSSSYEQYF. The CDR3 DNA reads as TGTGCCAGCAGTTGGGGGAGTAGCTCCTACGAGCAGTACTTC.

This clonotype showed up many times. This chain connects TRBV5-1 to TRBJ2-5; 7 nucleotides line up with TRBD2. The CDR3 has 16 residues. J was trimmed by 0 bases and V by 3 bases; bases with no gene match: 8. Germline V gene lookup returns CDR1 SGHRS and CDR2 YFSETQ. CDR3 coding DNA: TGCGCCAGCAGCTCATTGAGCGGGACTAACCAAGAGACCCAGTACTTC. Its translation is CASSSLSGTNQETQYF.

This clonotype was seen many times. The chain links TRBV6-2 or TRBV6-3 to TRBJ2-7; D possibly uses TRBD1 or TRBD2 (6 bases each). V was shortened by 6 bases and J by 5 bases, with 26 bases between the two germline ends. The CDR3 has 17 residues. Germline-derived CDR1 and CDR2 are MNHEY and SVGEGT. The CDR3 reads CASSYPLWGAKRDEQYF. The CDR3 DNA is TGTGCCAGCAGCTATCCCCTTTGGGGGGCTAAGCGAGACGAGCAGTACTTC.

The rearrangement joins TRBV6-5 to TRBJ2-3; TRBD2 aligns across 10 bases. The CDR3 has 16 residues. V shed 4 bases, J shed 7 bases, and the junction held 11 bases outside the gene matches. CDR1 and CDR2 (germline): MNHEY, SVGAGI. The CDR3 DNA reads as TGTGCCAGCAGTTTAAGCGGGGGGGCCGGTTCGAATACGCAGTATTTT. It translates to CASSLSGGAGSNTQYF.

This clonotype came up a few times. The chain couples TRBV7-2 to TRBJ1-4, with a tentative D call TRBD1 (5 bases). V was pared by 4 bases and J by 0 bases, with 9 bases between. The CDR3 is made up of 15 amino acids. Germline V gene sequence: CDR1 SGHTA, CDR2 FQGNSA. Here the CDR3 DNA reads TGTGCCAGCAGCTGGGACGGTGCAACTAATGAAAAACTGTTTTTT. Translating it yields CASSWDGATNEKLFF. The full variable domain, its missing parts supplied by reference TRBV7-2 and TRBJ1-4, is GAGVSQSPSNKVTEKGKDVELRCDPISGHTALYWYRQSLGQGLEFLIYFQGNSAPDKSGLPSDRFSAERTGGSVSTLTIQRTQQEDSAVYLCASSWDGATNEKLFFGSGTQLSVL.

This clonotype has just a few counts. This chain connects TRBV9 to TRBJ1-5, with unresolved D. CDR1 is SGDLS and CDR2 is YYNGEE in the germline V gene. V gave up 4 bases and J gave up 7 bases, with 18 bases separating them. The CDR3 spans 15 residues. The CDR3 coding sequence is TGTGCCAGCAGCCCGAGAGACGTACTAAACCAGCCCCAGCATTTT. Amino acids: CASSPRDVLNQPQHF.

V and J are TRBV28 and TRBJ2-5; possible D gene TRBD1, 6 bases. Per the germline V gene, CDR1 is MDHEN and CDR2 is SYDVKM. The CDR3 extends over 16 amino acids. V was trimmed by 5 bases and J by 4 bases, leaving 20 bases between them. The CDR3 here is CASSLPWGQPPETQYF. The CDR3 nucleotides are TGTGCCAGCAGTCTCCCGTGGGGACAACCACCAGAGACCCAGTACTTC.

The rearrangement joins TRBV5-1 to TRBJ2-7; 9 bases match TRBD2. CDR1 SGHRS and CDR2 YFSETQ come from the germline V gene. The CDR3 contains 13 residues. V lost 6 bases and J lost 5; bases outside the gene matches: 6. The CDR3 bases are TGCGCCAGCAATAGCGGGAGTGGCAACGAGCAGTACTTC. This gives the protein CASNSGSGNEQYF.

The J gene is TRBJ1-2, the V gene TRBV4-2; possible D gene TRBD1, 5 bases. The CDR3 covers 15 residues. V dropped 2 bases and J dropped 3 bases, with 13 bases sitting between them. Per the germline V gene, CDR1 is LGHNA and CDR2 is YNFKEQ. CDR3 DNA sequence: TGTGCCAGCAGCCAACCTATGGGACGGTACTATGGCTACACCTTC. This gives the protein CASSQPMGRYYGYTF.

Remarks on this clonotype: Given a much more abundant clone one base away, this may be a read error. V usage is TRBV20-1 and J usage is TRBJ1-5; D call uncertain. Germline V gene lookup returns CDR1 DFQATT and CDR2 SNEGSKA (reference sequence). V dropped 5 bases and J dropped 5 bases, with 13 bases sitting between them. CDR3 length equals 13 residues. CDR3 nucleotides: TGCAGTGCTCCCGACCGGCTCTATCAGCCCCAGCATTTT. As protein: CSAPDRLYQPQHF.

The rearrangement uses TRBV18 and TRBJ1-4; D may be TRBD1 (5 bases). Germline V gene sequence: CDR1 KGHSH, CDR2 LQKENI. The CDR3 extends over 15 amino acids. Trimming took 3 bases from V and 10 from J, leaving 18 bases between them. DNA for the CDR3: TGTGCCAGCTCACCCTGGGACCCTCCGGAGGGAAAACTGTTTTTT. This translates into CASSPWDPPEGKLFF.

This clonotype was counted ten times or more. The chain has TRBV10-3 and TRBJ2-7; 7 bases line up with TRBD1. The germline V gene has CDR1 ENHRY and CDR2 SYGVKD. V shed 6 bases, J shed 11 bases, and the junction held 16 bases outside the gene matches. The CDR3 has 14 residues. The CDR3 loop is CAIRDAQGDGKEYF. DNA for the CDR3: TGTGCCATCAGGGACGCGCAGGGGGACGGAAAGGAGTACTTC.

This clonotype occurred a few times. This sequence joins TRBV12-3 or TRBV12-4 and TRBJ1-2, with a tentative D call TRBD1 (5 bases). Deletions cut 5 bases from V and 4 bases from J, with 17 bases between. This CDR3 spans 15 amino acids. CDR3 amino acids: CASSPLLGVSYGYTF. As DNA, the CDR3 is TGTGCCAGCAGTCCATTGTTGGGGGTATCCTATGGCTACACCTTC.

This clonotype was found a few times. This chain joins TRBV20-1 and TRBJ1-1, with 8 bases matching TRBD1. The CDR3 is made up of 14 amino acids. The trim removed 5 bases at V and 0 bases at J, leaving 5 bases unmatched. In germline, CDR1 is DFQATT, CDR2 SNEGSKA (reference sequence). Written as DNA, the CDR3 is TGCAGTGCTTCGAACAGGGGGTTGAACACTGAAGCTTTCTTT. This translates into CSASNRGLNTEAFF.

This clonotype was picked up a small number of times. The chain employs TRBV4-3 and TRBJ2-3, with 9 bases lining up with TRBD2. The ends lost 0 bases at V and 0 bases at J; junction bases unmatched: 4. Germline CDR1 is LGHNA and CDR2 is YSLEER. The CDR3 runs to 17 residues. In DNA, the CDR3 is TGCGCCAGCAGCCAAGAGGGCCTAGCGGGGAGCACAGATACGCAGTATTTT. Translating it yields CASSQEGLAGSTDTQYF.

Only a few counts were recorded for this clonotype. CDR3 nucleotides: TGCGCCAGCAGCTCCGCTGGCCTAGCGGGAGAGACCCAGTACTTC. It yields the protein CASSSAGLAGETQYF. The chain has TRBV5-1 and TRBJ2-5, with 8 bases identical to TRBD2. In germline, CDR1 is SGHRS, CDR2 YFSETQ. V was pared by 3 bases and J by 4 bases, with 8 bases of the junction left unmatched. The CDR3 runs 15 residues.

Concerning this clonotype: At one boundary the junction diverges from the germline segment, which might be a read error. The rearrangement links TRBV6-5 to TRBJ2-1; 7 positions agree with TRBD1. The CDR3 extends over 15 amino acids. The germline CDR1 and CDR2 sequences are MNHEY and SVGAGI. As DNA, the CDR3 is TGTGCCAGCAGGAAACCGGGACAGCCTTCCAATAAGCAGTTCTTC. Its protein is CASRKPGQPSNKQFF.

This clonotype occurred many times. CDR3 sequence reads: CASSARLAGEQYF. CDR3 coding DNA: TGTGCCAGCAGCGCCCGACTAGCGGGGGAGCAGTACTTC. The gene calls are TRBV13 and TRBJ2-7; 11 bases are a match to TRBD2. There are 13 residues in the CDR3. Per germline, CDR1 PRHDT and CDR2 FYEKMQ (reference sequence). Losses at the gene ends were 5 bases for V and 7 bases for J; bases not matched to a gene: 4.